Presented here are 8 T cell receptor beta chains from one specimen sequenced in a study of cytomegalovirus exposure and HLA in healthy donors. This PCR relied on a set of 60 Vbeta primers and 13 Jbeta primers. This table comes from immunoSEQ multiplex PCR, and its TCRdb copy is limited to in-frame clones, with some not included. The table includes 100,000 to 150,000 clones, approximately 64% detected once. The material sequenced was PBMCs. These receptors all stem from a woman aged 40 to 50 in good health and CMV-seronegative.

This clone was found a few times. Other DNA sequences in this sample translate to the same CDR3. This sequence joins TRBV9 and TRBJ1-3; no clear D gene. Deletions cut 5 bases from V and 0 bases from J, with 9 bases between. The CDR3 is 14 residues long. Germline V CDR1 and CDR2: SGDLS, YYNGEE. CDR3 DNA: TGTGCCAGCAGTCCTCGGGACTCTGGAAACACCATATATTTT. Its protein is CASSPRDSGNTIYF.

The chain links TRBV5-1 to TRBJ1-2; D gene uncertain. The CDR3 length is 13 residues. V was cut by 6 bases and J by 2 bases, with 11 bases left in between. CDR1 and CDR2 from the germline V gene are SGHRS and YFSETQ. The DNA for the CDR3 is TGCGCCAGCAAGGAGGAGTTGAACTATGGCTACACCTTC. Protein product: CASKEELNYGYTF.

This clone has just a few counts. V and J are TRBV10-1 and TRBJ2-2; D is possibly TRBD1 (7 bases). In germline, CDR1 is WNHNN, CDR2 SYGVQD (reference sequence). The CDR3 is 16 residues long. The V end lost 6 bases, the J end lost 2 bases, and 16 bases lay between the germline ends. CDR3 DNA sequence: TGCGCCAGCAGCGAGGCGCAGGGGGGAAACACCGGGGAGCTGTTTTTT. This sequence encodes CASSEAQGGNTGELFF.

This clone was detected only once. The V call is TRBV5-1, the J call TRBJ2-7; TRBD1 agrees at 9 bases. Germline V gene sequence: CDR1 SGHRS, CDR2 YFSETQ. CDR3 size: 13 residues. V dropped 7 bases and J dropped 3; count of bases not matched to a gene: 5. The CDR3 DNA reads TGCGCCAGCGGGAGACAGGGGGTCTACGAGCAGTACTTC. Its translation: CASGRQGVYEQYF.

This clone was observed a handful of times. The chain employs TRBV2 and TRBJ1-1; a possible D gene is TRBD1 (5 bases). Per the germline V gene, CDR1 is SNHLY and CDR2 is FYNNEI. The CDR3 consists of 13 residues. V was shortened by 1 base and J by 5 bases, with 8 bases between the two germline ends. The CDR3 reads CASSEVRGTEAFF. DNA of the CDR3: TGTGCCAGCAGTGAAGTACGGGGGACTGAAGCTTTCTTT.

The chain uses TRBV6-5 and TRBJ2-2; tentatively, D is TRBD2 (6 bases). CDR1 and CDR2 (germline): MNHEY, SVGAGI. V lost 6 bases to trimming and J lost 6 bases, with 14 bases between them. This CDR3 has 14 amino acids. The CDR3 DNA reads as TGTGCCAGCAGCCACCGGGGGATCCCCGGGGAGCTGTTTTTT. Amino acid sequence: CASSHRGIPGELFF.

This clone was picked up a small number of times. The chain combines TRBV28 with TRBJ1-4, with 8 bases lining up with TRBD1. The CDR3 consists of 15 residues. V lost 9 bases to trimming and J lost 8 bases; unmatched junction nucleotides: 14. The V gene's germline CDR1 is MDHEN and CDR2 SYDVKM. The CDR3 DNA sequence: TGTGCCAGGTTTTTTCCGGGACAGGTGGGGGAAAAACTGTTTTTT. The encoded protein is CARFFPGQVGEKLFF.

The V call is TRBV13, the J call TRBJ1-1; D gene ambiguous. Germline CDR1 and CDR2: PRHDT and FYEKMQ (reference sequence). The CDR3 runs to 16 residues. V was pared by 0 bases and J by 0 bases, with 11 bases between. DNA for the CDR3: TGTGCCAGCAGCTTAGGGCCCCGGAGCATGAACACTGAAGCTTTCTTT. Protein: CASSLGPRSMNTEAFF.